This T cell receptor (beta chain) was observed in a study of T cell clones after liver transplantation. Study overall: Liver transplant recipients had immunosuppression withdrawal attempted within 2 years. TCRbeta sequencing after a pre-transplant mixed lymphocyte reaction identified graft-donor-reactive clones, later tracked in post-transplant blood. Three of the eight recipients were HCV-positive; the rest had non-autoimmune, non-viral transplant indications.

Sequencing used immunoSEQ multiplex PCR; TCRdb keeps in-frame clones, though not all of them. The sample shows approximately 70,000 clones, roughly 80% of them seen only once. In its sample, this clone was seen a few times. The receptor's source is a human patient who received a liver transplant. The graft donor may have contributed some T cells. Source: CD4+ T cells from blood, taken around 50 months after liver transplant.

This CDR3 is CAWALGVGGYTF. The CDR3 DNA is TGTGCCTGGGCTTTGGGGGTCGGTGGCTACACCTTC. The chain combines TRBV30 with TRBJ1-2; perhaps TRBD1 as D (5 bases). This CDR3 comprises 12 residues. Trimming pared 5 bases from V and 7 bases from J, leaving 14 bases between. Germline CDR1 is GTSNPN and CDR2 is SVGIG (reference sequence).